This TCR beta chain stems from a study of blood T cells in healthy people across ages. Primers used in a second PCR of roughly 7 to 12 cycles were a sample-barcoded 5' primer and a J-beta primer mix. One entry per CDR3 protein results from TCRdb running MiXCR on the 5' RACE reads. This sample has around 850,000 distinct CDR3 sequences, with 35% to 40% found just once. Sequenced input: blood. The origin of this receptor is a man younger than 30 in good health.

CDR3 DNA: TGTGCCAGCAGCTTTAGCGAGACAGGGAGCAATGAGCAGTTCTTC. This codes for CASSFSETGSNEQFF. This rearrangement joins TRBV7-9 to TRBJ2-1; TRBD1 matches 7 bases. Trimming removed 3 bases from V and 6 bases from J; junction bases left unmatched: 8. The CDR3 consists of 15 residues. Germline V CDR1 and CDR2: SEHNR, FQNEAQ (reference sequence).